The rows below give T cell receptor beta chains drawn from one sample of a study of T cell responses to AZD1222 COVID-19 vaccine. Assay used: immunoSEQ multiplex PCR; TCRdb lists only in-frame clones, some missing. The sample shows about 190,000 clones, around 92% of them seen only once. The source was peripheral blood, collected on day 0 of AZD1222 vaccination. Source of these receptors: an adult in good health. CDR3s include the opening cysteine and the closing phenylalanine or tryptophan. D genes are given only for firm matches. Size is stated for part of the rows, as once, few or many counts, or as a class when the clone is expanded.

V	J	D	size	length	DNA	CDR3
TRBV6-1	TRBJ1-5	TRBD1	.	19	TGTGCCAGCAGTGAAAGGGGTACAGGACAGGATTATAGCAATCAGCCCCAGCATTTT	CASSERGTGQDYSNQPQHF
TRBV18	TRBJ1-1	.	.	15	TGTGCCAGCTCACCTCGGATGGTCCAGAACACTGAAGCTTTCTTT	CASSPRMVQNTEAFF
TRBV6-6	TRBJ2-7	TRBD1	.	14	TGTGCCAGCATCGGGACAGGGCGGAGAGACGAGCAGTACTTC	CASIGTGRRDEQYF
TRBV20-1	TRBJ2-1	TRBD2	.	13	TGCAGTGCTAGTAGCGGGGGGGCCTCTGAGCAGTTCTTC	CSASSGGASEQFF
TRBV3-1/TRBV3-2	TRBJ2-7	TRBD1	.	16	TGTGCCAGCAGCCACGGACAGGGGGCCTTCTCCTACGAGCAGTACTTC	CASSHGQGAFSYEQYF
TRBV18	TRBJ1-2	.	few	13	TGTGCCAGCTCACCAGGGTCGGACTATGGCTACACCTTC	CASSPGSDYGYTF
TRBV7-3	TRBJ1-1	TRBD1	.	13	TGTGCCAGCAGTTCGACAGGGACCACTGAAGCTTTCTTT	CASSSTGTTEAFF
TRBV4-2	TRBJ2-7	TRBD1	.	15	TGTGCCAGCAGCATAAACGACGGGACAGACTACGAGCAGTACTTC	CASSINDGTDYEQYF
TRBV5-1	TRBJ2-2	TRBD1	.	14	TGCGCCAGCAGCACCGGACAGGACACCGGGGAGCTGTTTTTT	CASSTGQDTGELFF
TRBV5-1	TRBJ1-6	.	.	18	TGCGCCAGCAGCTTGAATCTGGGGGGGAGCTCCTATAATTCACCCCTCCACTTT	CASSLNLGGSSYNSPLHF
TRBV28	TRBJ2-5	.	.	13	TGTGCCAGCCTCGAGGGGGGAAGAGAGACCCAGTACTTC	CASLEGGRETQYF
TRBV6-2/TRBV6-3	TRBJ2-3	TRBD2	.	17	TGTGCCAGCAGTTACTCCAAACTAGCGGGGGGTGCAGATACGCAGTATTTT	CASSYSKLAGGADTQYF
TRBV6-5	TRBJ1-2	.	.	14	TGTGCCAGCAGTTACGGGTCGCGGAACTATGGCTACACCTTC	CASSYGSRNYGYTF
TRBV2	TRBJ2-1	.	once	13	TGTGCCAGTTCGACAGTCTCCTACAATGAGCAGTTCTTC	CASSTVSYNEQFF
TRBV24-1	TRBJ2-5	TRBD2	.	17	TGTGCCACCAGTGATCCTGGCACTAGCGGGGATTTTGAGACCCAGTACTTC	CATSDPGTSGDFETQYF
TRBV11-1	TRBJ2-2	.	.	15	TGTGCCAGCAGCTTAGGTACAGGGTTTACCGGGGAGCTGTTTTTT	CASSLGTGFTGELFF
TRBV6-5	TRBJ2-4	.	.	12	TGTGCCAGCAGCCCACGGGGAAACATTCAGTACTTC	CASSPRGNIQYF
TRBV7-8	TRBJ1-3	TRBD1	.	15	TGTGCCAGCAGCTTAGGACAGGGGTCTGGAAACACCATATATTTT	CASSLGQGSGNTIYF
TRBV5-1	TRBJ2-3	.	.	12	TGCGCCAGCAGCCGGGACCTAGATACGCAGTATTTT	CASSRDLDTQYF
TRBV24-1	TRBJ1-5	.	.	13	TGTGCCACCAGTGGGGACGGCAATCAGCCCCAGCATTTT	CATSGDGNQPQHF
TRBV5-3	TRBJ1-2	TRBD1	.	18	TGTGCCAGAACCCCGCCCCGGGACAGGGGCGGGCTGGGCTATGGCTACACCTTC	CARTPPRDRGGLGYGYTF
TRBV28	TRBJ1-6	.	.	15	TGTGCCAGCAGTACCCCTGGAAGGGTAGGCTCACCCCTCCACTTT	CASSTPGRVGSPLHF
TRBV9	TRBJ2-1	.	.	14	TGTGCCAGCAGCGCGATGGAACCTCGGAATGAGCAGTTCTTC	CASSAMEPRNEQFF